A single sample gave rise to the 16 T cell receptor beta chains below, sequenced in a study of response to subunit inactivated influenza vaccine. A single record per CDR3 protein comes from TCRdb applying MiXCR to the RT-PCR reads. This sample has about 650,000 distinct CDR3 sequences; about 15% occur once, and the top ten carry roughly 11%. The material sequenced was PBMCs from blood, taken roughly 12 days after vaccination. Source of these receptors: a man aged 50 or older who received an inactivated influenza vaccine.

V is TRBV5-1 and J is TRBJ2-3; TRBD1 matches at 11 bases. This CDR3 contains 16 residues. V lost 4 bases and J lost 0; bases outside the gene matches: 4. Per the germline V gene, CDR1 is SGHRS and CDR2 is YFSETQ. The CDR3 sequence is CASSQGQGASTDTQYF. DNA of the CDR3: TGCGCCAGCAGCCAAGGACAGGGGGCGAGCACAGATACGCAGTATTTT. Full variable domain (missing parts from reference TRBV5-1 and TRBJ2-3): KAGVTQTPRYLIKTRGQQVTLSCSPISGHRSVSWYQQTPGQGLQFLFEYFSETQRNKGNFPGRFSGRQFSNSRSEMNVSTLELGDSALYLCASSQGQGASTDTQYFGPGTRLTVL.

A few counts support this clonotype. The chain joins TRBV20-1 to TRBJ2-7, with 7 bases fitting TRBD2. CDR1 and CDR2 from the germline V gene are DFQATT and SNEGSKA (reference sequence). The CDR3 totals 15 residues. The V segment lost 0 bases and the J segment 2 bases; nucleotides outside the gene matches: 7. This CDR3 reads CSARDVASGPYEQYF. DNA for the CDR3: TGCAGTGCTAGAGATGTCGCTAGCGGACCCTACGAGCAGTACTTC.

This chain joins TRBV15 and TRBJ2-1, with TRBD2 matching 10 bases. Germline V gene lookup returns CDR1 LNHNV and CDR2 YYDKDF (reference sequence). Trimming took 0 bases from V and 4 from J; bases not matched to a gene: 3. The CDR3 extends over 16 amino acids. The CDR3: CATSREASGSYNEQFF. Written as DNA, the CDR3 is TGTGCCACCAGCAGAGAGGCTAGCGGGAGTTACAATGAGCAGTTCTTC.

This clonotype was found many times. CDR3 nucleotide sequence: TGTGCCAGCAGTTTCAGGGTCCAGCCCCAGCATTTT. Encoded protein: CASSFRVQPQHF. This chain links TRBV12-3 or TRBV12-4 with TRBJ1-5; D is perhaps TRBD1 (5 bases). The CDR3 is made up of 12 amino acids. With 3 bases removed from V and 7 bases from J, the gap between germline ends came to 7 bases.

The chain links TRBV5-1 to TRBJ2-5, with 11 nucleotides matching TRBD2. Per germline, CDR1 SGHRS and CDR2 YFSETQ. The length of the CDR3 is 15 residues. The V gene end was trimmed by 3 bases and the J gene end by 3 bases; junction bases not matched to a gene: 4. The CDR3 spells CASSSTGLAEETQYF. The CDR3 region has the DNA TGCGCCAGCAGCTCGACGGGACTAGCGGAAGAGACCCAGTACTTC. Full variable domain (missing parts from reference TRBV5-1 and TRBJ2-5): KAGVTQTPRYLIKTRGQQVTLSCSPISGHRSVSWYQQTPGQGLQFLFEYFSETQRNKGNFPGRFSGRQFSNSRSEMNVSTLELGDSALYLCASSSTGLAEETQYFGPGTRLLVL.

V gene TRBV15 combines with J gene TRBJ2-1, with TRBD2 as a possible D gene (6 bases). The CDR3 consists of 12 residues. Trimming cost V 1 base and J 10 bases, with 8 bases left between them. Germline CDR1 is LNHNV and CDR2 is YYDKDF (reference sequence). Here the CDR3 reads CATSRVEGEQFF. CDR3 bases: TGTGCCACCAGCAGAGTGGAGGGGGAGCAGTTCTTC.

The rearrangement links TRBV29-1 to TRBJ2-1; 8 bases map to TRBD2. CDR3 length: 14 residues. Germline CDR1 reads SQVTM; CDR2 reads ANQGSEA. V lost 6 bases, J lost 8 bases, and 12 bases stayed unmatched. CDR3 in amino acids: CSVGGLGVPDEQFF. In nucleotides, the CDR3 is TGCAGCGTAGGGGGACTAGGTGTCCCCGATGAGCAGTTCTTC.

The chain employs TRBV7-2 and TRBJ1-1, with 10 bases fitting TRBD1. This CDR3 is built from 17 residues. The junction had 14 bases not matched to a gene; V was cut back by 3 bases and J by 7 bases. Per germline, CDR1 SGHTA and CDR2 FQGNSA. CDR3 nucleotides: TGTGCCAGCAGCTTTTTTTTGACAGGGGGCGCCTATGGTGAAGCTTTCTTT. Residues: CASSFFLTGGAYGEAFF.

This clonotype has a handful of counts. The rearrangement uses TRBV20-1 and TRBJ2-7, with TRBD2 as a possible D gene (5 bases). V was clipped by 3 bases and J by 5 bases, with 14 bases between them. There are 13 residues in the CDR3. CDR1 is DFQATT, CDR2 SNEGSKA, per germline (reference sequence). CDR3 sequence: CSASPSRVHEQYF. The CDR3 DNA reads as TGCAGTGCTAGCCCCTCGAGGGTCCACGAGCAGTACTTC.

The rearrangement links TRBV4-1 to TRBJ2-4; the D is unclear. Germline CDR1 and CDR2: MGHRA and YSYEKL. The V end was cut by 0 bases, the J end by 0 bases, with 12 bases between. This CDR3 has 17 residues. The CDR3, as DNA: TGCGCCAGCAGCCAAGATCGCGGCATTTTAGCCAAAAACATTCAGTACTTC. Translated, it gives CASSQDRGILAKNIQYF.

There are a few counts of this clonotype. The chain carries TRBV28 and TRBJ1-5; D is possibly TRBD1 (5 bases). The germline V and J ends were trimmed by 5 bases and 5 bases, with 10 bases remaining between them. CDR1 and CDR2 (germline): MDHEN, SYDVKM. This CDR3 has 13 amino acids. The CDR3 sequence is CASSGDGYQPQHF. The CDR3 DNA follows: TGTGCCAGCAGTGGGGACGGATATCAGCCCCAGCATTTT.

There are many counts of this clonotype. V is TRBV20-1 and J is TRBJ2-1; D might be TRBD2 (5 bases). V lost 1 base to trimming and J lost 3 bases, with 16 bases between them. The germline V gene encodes CDR1 DFQATT and CDR2 SNEGSKA (reference sequence). This CDR3 contains 16 residues. The CDR3 coding sequence is TGCAGTGCTAGAGGTTCGAGCAGAGGGATCTACAATGAGCAGTTCTTC. Protein: CSARGSSRGIYNEQFF.

This clonotype was observed many times. The chain joins TRBV7-2 to TRBJ2-3, with 7 positions matching TRBD2. Germline-derived CDR1 and CDR2 are SGHTA and FQGNSA. The CDR3 has 13 residues. Losses at the gene ends were 4 bases for V and 9 bases for J; bases not matched to a gene: 7. Written as DNA, the CDR3 is TGTGCCAGCAGCTCAGGTGGGGGGGGGACGCAGTATTTT. This translates into CASSSGGGGTQYF.

For this clonotype: One end of the junction is discordant with germline, which a read error may explain. The rearrangement links TRBV10-3 to TRBJ2-2; D is possibly TRBD1 (6 bases). There are 13 residues in the CDR3. Germline assignment: CDR1 ENHRY and CDR2 SYGVKD. CDR3 sequence: CAINTGNPGELFF. CDR3 nucleotide sequence: TGTGCCATCAATACAGGGAACCCCGGGGAGCTGTTTTTT.

As DNA, the CDR3 is TGTGCCAGCAGTCGGACTAGCCAAAAGGCAGATACGCAGTATTTT. Amino acid sequence: CASSRTSQKADTQYF. The chain carries TRBV2 and TRBJ2-3, with 8 bases lining up with TRBD2. Losses at the gene ends were 5 bases for V and 4 bases for J; bases not matched to a gene: 8. Germline values: CDR1 SNHLY, CDR2 FYNNEI. The CDR3 runs 15 residues.

The chain uses TRBV12-3 or TRBV12-4 and TRBJ1-2; D may be TRBD1 (6 bases). The CDR3 totals 15 residues. V was trimmed by 5 bases and J by 5 bases, leaving 18 bases between them. The CDR3 DNA is TGTGCCAGCAGTCCGGCCCAGGGGAGAGGATATGGCTACACCTTC. It codes for CASSPAQGRGYGYTF.